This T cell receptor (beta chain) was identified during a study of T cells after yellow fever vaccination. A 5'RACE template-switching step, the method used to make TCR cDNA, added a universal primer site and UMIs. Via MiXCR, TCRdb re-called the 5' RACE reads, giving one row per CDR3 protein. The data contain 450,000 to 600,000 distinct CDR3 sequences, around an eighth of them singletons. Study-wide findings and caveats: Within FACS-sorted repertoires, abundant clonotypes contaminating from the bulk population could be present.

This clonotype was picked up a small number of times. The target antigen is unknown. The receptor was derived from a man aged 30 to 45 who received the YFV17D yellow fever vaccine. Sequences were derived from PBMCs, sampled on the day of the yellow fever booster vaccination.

The CDR3 is CASSLARGEAFF. The CDR3 coding sequence is TGTGCCAGCAGCTTAGCGAGAGGTGAAGCTTTCTTT. J is TRBJ1-1 and V is TRBV7-2; D ambiguous. Trimming removed 0 bases at V and 7 bases at J, with 6 bases between. CDR3 length: 12 amino acids. Germline assignment: CDR1 SGHTA and CDR2 FQGNSA.